The 9 T cell receptor beta chains in this list originate from one sample, sequenced in a study of CD8+ T cells in alopecia areata (dated by TCRdb to 2016 to 2019). What the time point label conveys for this sample: about four weeks on oral tofacitinib. Sample treatment or condition, as interpreted from the label and publication: oral pan-JAK inhibitor, 5-10 mg twice daily. The library was prepared using the immunoSEQ multiplex PCR assay. For TCR sequencing, RNA was extracted from every sample and reverse transcribed into cDNA to serve as template. The table comes from immuneACCESS by way of TCRdb, which keeps in-frame sequences with V and J called. Part of the clones is missing from these tables; in studies checked, under half for an unresolved V gene and the rest for unknown reasons. Present in this sample are under 200,000 clones, 55% to 75% of which were seen just once. Clones ranked in the top ten supply roughly 0.91% of the sample.

Sample: CD4+ T cells sorted from blood, taken at week 4, from a patient treated with tofacitinib. The receptors originated from a human donor with alopecia areata.

This clone was seen a few times. The chain uses TRBV5-1 and TRBJ2-2; 9 nucleotides agree with TRBD2. Germline values: CDR1 SGHRS, CDR2 YFSETQ. There are 15 residues in the CDR3. With 4 bases clipped from V and 7 bases from J, the junction kept 8 bases outside the gene matches. The CDR3 nucleotides read TGCGCCAGCAGCGATCAACTAGCGGGCTACGGGGAGCTGTTTTTT. It encodes CASSDQLAGYGELFF.

J is TRBJ2-1 and V is TRBV6-5; D is perhaps TRBD1 (6 bases). The CDR3 is made up of 11 amino acids. CDR1 is MNHEY and CDR2 is SVGAGI in the germline V gene. Trimming left V 8 bases short and J 6 bases short, with 8 bases between. The CDR3 region is CASGTPNEQFF. CDR3 sequence (DNA): TGTGCCAGCGGGACACCCAATGAGCAGTTCTTC.

The J gene is TRBJ2-7, the V gene TRBV5-6; tentative D call: TRBD1 (5 bases). The CDR3 is 12 residues long. V lost 8 bases and J 3 bases, leaving 12 bases between the germline ends. Germline V lookup: CDR1 SGHDT, CDR2 YYEEEE. This chain's CDR3 is CARKVGHYEQYF. CDR3 in DNA: TGTGCCAGGAAGGTGGGGCACTACGAGCAGTACTTC. The full variable domain, with the rest looked up from reference TRBV5-6 and TRBJ2-7, is DAGVTQSPTHLIKTRGQQVTLRCSPKSGHDTVSWYQQALGQGPQFIFQYYEEEERQRGNFPDRFSGHQFPNYSSELNVNALLLGDSALYLCARKVGHYEQYFGPGTRLTVT.

The chain carries TRBV7-3 and TRBJ1-1; possibly TRBD1 for D (5 bases). V was clipped by 3 bases and J by 5 bases, with 16 bases between them. CDR3 length: 15 residues. Germline V gene lookup returns CDR1 SGHTA and CDR2 FQGTGA. DNA of the CDR3: TGTGCCAGCAGCTTGGAACAGGCGCTGCTGACTGAAGCTTTCTTT. Translation gives CASSLEQALLTEAFF.

This chain joins TRBV20-1 and TRBJ2-7; D gene uncertain. Trimming removed 0 bases from V and 9 bases from J, with 9 bases in between. The V gene's germline CDR1 is DFQATT and CDR2 SNEGSKA (reference sequence). CDR3 length equals 11 residues. DNA of the CDR3: TGCAGTGCTAGAGATAGGGTGGGGCAGTACTTC. This gives the protein CSARDRVGQYF.

This rearrangement joins TRBV18 to TRBJ1-2, with 7 bases aligning to TRBD1. The V segment lost 3 bases and the J segment 3 bases; nucleotides outside the gene matches: 4. Germline CDR1 and CDR2: KGHSH and LQKENI. The CDR3 spans 14 residues. CDR3 bases: TGTGCCAGCTCACCGACAGGGCGGGACTATGGCTACACCTTC. Its protein is CASSPTGRDYGYTF.

This sequence joins TRBV30 and TRBJ1-6, with D hard to call. This CDR3 comprises 15 residues. Germline V CDR1 and CDR2: GTSNPN, SVGIG (reference sequence). With 0 bases removed from V and 8 bases from J, the gap between germline ends came to 14 bases. This CDR3 reads CAWSVSGLIHSPLHF. DNA for the CDR3: TGTGCCTGGAGTGTATCTGGCCTCATCCATTCACCCCTCCACTTT.

The chain is built from TRBV27 and TRBJ1-2; TRBD1 might be the D (6 bases). V dropped 2 bases and J dropped 9 bases, with 10 bases sitting between them. CDR1 and CDR2 (germline): MNHEY, SMNVEV (reference sequence). The CDR3 sequence is 12 residues long. The CDR3 spells CASSLRDISYTF. DNA of the CDR3: TGTGCCAGCAGTTTAAGGGACATAAGCTACACCTTC.

V is TRBV10-3 and J is TRBJ1-2; D gene uncertain. Germline V gives CDR1 ENHRY, CDR2 SYGVKD. Trimming took off 5 bases at V and 3 bases at J, with 10 bases between the two ends. The CDR3 contains 13 residues. Written as DNA, the CDR3 is TGTGCCATCAGTAAGGACGGAGACTATGGCTACACCTTC. Translated: CAISKDGDYGYTF.